This T cell receptor (beta chain) derives from a study of OX40 agonist ivuxolimab in advanced cancers. Study context: Participants, 75% to 90% male, averaged roughly 60 years of age, ranging from about 23 to 85. Overall study results and limits: CD8+ T cells showed, on average, more clonal expansion than CD4+ cells.

Germline V gene sequence: CDR1 LNHDA, CDR2 SQIVND (reference sequence). J gave up 5 bases and V 4 bases, and 11 bases lay outside the gene matches. The length of the CDR3 is 17 residues. TCRdb's table, derived via immunoSEQ multiplex PCR, lists solely in-frame clones and lacks some. The sample holds over 60,000 clones, 85% seen once. To note about this clone: Antigen: not known.

The receptor was isolated from an adult with an advanced solid tumor such as melanoma, head and neck, liver or kidney cancer. This specimen was CD4+ or CD8+ T cells sorted from blood, taken in a trial of the OX40 agonist ivuxolimab. V is TRBV19 and J is TRBJ2-2; 9 bases map to TRBD2. The CDR3 coding sequence is TGTGCCAGTAGTAGGCTAGCGGGGTCAACTGGGACCGGGGAGCTGTTTTTT. Protein sequence: CASSRLAGSTGTGELFF. The variable domain in full, with the rest retrieved from reference TRBV19 and TRBJ2-2, is DGGITQSPKYLFRKEGQNVTLSCEQNLNHDAMYWYRQDPGQGLRLIYYSQIVNDFQKGDIAEGYSVSREKKESFPLTVTSAQKNPTAFYLCASSRLAGSTGTGELFFGEGSRLTVL.